These 3 T cell receptor beta chains were sequenced from one sample in a study of vaccination effects on CD4 cells after COVID-19. These receptors lack a known antigen. With the ViraFEST assay, the study expanded antigen-specific CD4+ T cells using viral peptide pools, then sequenced them. Scientists isolated CD4+ T cells after a roughly 10-day culture period ended. This individual tested PCR-positive for SARS-CoV-2 infection between March and December 2020. TCRdb's copy holds only in-frame clones and misses some; the assay was immunoSEQ multiplex PCR. Of roughly 25,000 clones listed, 69% are singletons. Source: CD4+ T cells from PBMCs cultured with SARS-CoV-2 spike peptides, taken before COVID-19 vaccination. The receptors were sampled from a human donor who had a prior SARS-CoV-2 infection.

The chain has TRBV21-1 and TRBJ1-2; the table calls TRBD1, which could not be checked here. TRBV21-1 represents a pseudogene. CDR3 size: 11 residues. The CDR3 sequence: CASKGGYGYTF. The CDR3 coding sequence is TGTGCCAGCAAAGGGGGCTATGGCTACACCTTC.

This clone was observed once. V is TRBV5-1 and J is TRBJ1-3; D is unresolved. The CDR3 spans 12 residues. Trimming removed 1 base at V and 1 base at J, with 0 bases between. Germline values: CDR1 SGHRS, CDR2 YFSETQ. The CDR3 DNA is TGCGCCAGCAGCTTGTCTGGAAACACCATATATTTT. The encoded protein is CASSLSGNTIYF.

This clone was observed a handful of times. This chain links TRBV7-8 with TRBJ1-5; D perhaps matches TRBD1 (5 bases). CDR3 size: 17 residues. Germline CDR1 reads SGHVS; CDR2 reads FQNEAQ. V lost 0 bases to trimming and J lost 2 bases, with 14 bases between them. The CDR3 DNA is TGTGCCAGCAGCTTAGCCCTTGGGGGAACGGGCAATCAGCCCCAGCATTTT. Its protein product is CASSLALGGTGNQPQHF.